Sequencing of this TCR beta chain was carried out in a study of spatial heterogeneity in lung cancer. The overall study: Sequence detection consistently recorded a greater number of beta-chain than alpha-chain sequences. Raw reads showed each unique TCR and UMI combination turning up more than ten times on average.

TCRdb re-called the 5' RACE reads through MiXCR, storing one row per CDR3 protein. Of around 95,000 distinct CDR3 sequences listed, under 4.5% are singletons. Study-level points and caveats: Mutation counts in tumors were tracked by counts of expanded intratumoral alpha and beta TCRs.

This clonotype came up many times. Its antigen is currently unknown. Time point meaning: sample taken at primary tumor resection. The donors, fewer than 90 patients with untreated early-stage non-small cell lung cancer, provided the samples. In each case, whole RNA from tumor, nontumor lung or frozen PBMC was sequenced unsorted. Germline lookup yields CDR1 MNHNS and CDR2 SASEGT. V lost 0 bases, J lost 5 bases, and 4 bases stayed unmatched. The CDR3 has 14 amino acids. This receptor was identified in a male donor with early-stage non-small cell lung cancer. V and J are TRBV6-1 and TRBJ2-7, with 7 bases aligning to TRBD2. The sequencing used lung tumor tissue, collected at surgery. CDR3 DNA: TGTGCCAGCAGTGAAGCACTAGCGTGGGACGAGCAGTACTTC. Protein sequence: CASSEALAWDEQYF.